This TCR beta chain was identified during a study of T-cell reconstitution after alpha-beta-depleted transplantation in children. A TCRbeta library incorporating unique molecular identifiers was prepared. TCRdb called the PCR reads again in MiXCR, with one record for every CDR3 protein. Counted here are about 250,000 distinct CDR3 sequences, under 30% occurring once; the ten biggest clones make up 4% to 6%. This clonotype has more than one count but fewer than ten. Antigen: not known. General study results and limits: Counts and diversity of T cells one year after transplant came mostly from newly produced T cells. Roughly two months post-transplant, alpha-beta T cells reportedly originated from several hundred graft clones that had expanded.

The V gene's germline CDR1 is LGHNA and CDR2 YNFKEQ. The CDR3 is 18 residues long. V dropped 0 bases and J dropped 2; count of bases not matched to a gene: 11. This chain links TRBV4-2 with TRBJ2-7, with TRBD2 identical over 9 bases. The sequences come from PBMCs, mostly from graft donor cells, collected 360 days after TCRalphabeta/CD19-depleted stem cell transplant. The clonotype was recovered from a female patient aged 2 to 10 who had a stem cell transplant for congenital amegakaryocytic thrombocytopenia, so the T cells may come from the graft donor. The CDR3 is CASSQDIPSASGTYEQYF. CDR3 bases: TGTGCCAGCAGCCAAGATATACCTTCCGCTAGCGGGACCTACGAGCAGTACTTC.